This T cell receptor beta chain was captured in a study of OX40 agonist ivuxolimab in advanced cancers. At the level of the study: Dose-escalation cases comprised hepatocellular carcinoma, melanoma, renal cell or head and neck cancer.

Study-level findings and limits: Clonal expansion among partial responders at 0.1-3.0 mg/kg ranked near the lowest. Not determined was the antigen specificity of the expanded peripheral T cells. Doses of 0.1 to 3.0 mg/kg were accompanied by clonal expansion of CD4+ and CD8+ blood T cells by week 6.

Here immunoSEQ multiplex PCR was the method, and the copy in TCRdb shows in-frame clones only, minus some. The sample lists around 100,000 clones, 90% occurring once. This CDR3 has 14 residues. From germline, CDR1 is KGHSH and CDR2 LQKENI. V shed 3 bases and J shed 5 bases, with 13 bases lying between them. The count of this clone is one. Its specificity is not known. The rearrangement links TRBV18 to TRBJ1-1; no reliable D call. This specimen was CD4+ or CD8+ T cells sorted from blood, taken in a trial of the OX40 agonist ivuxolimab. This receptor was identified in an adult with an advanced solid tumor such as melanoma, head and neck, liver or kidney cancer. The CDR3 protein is CASSPAKGVTEAFF. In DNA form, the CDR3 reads TGTGCCAGCTCACCGGCAAAGGGTGTTACTGAAGCTTTCTTT. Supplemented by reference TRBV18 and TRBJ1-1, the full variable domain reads NAGVMQNPRHLVRRRGQEARLRCSPMKGHSHVYWYRQLPEEGLKFMVYLQKENIIDESGMPKERFSAEFPKEGPSILRIQQVVRGDSAAYFCASSPAKGVTEAFFGQGTRLTVV.